This entry lists 20 T cell receptor beta chains sequenced from one sample in a study of OX40 agonist ivuxolimab in advanced cancers. Assay used: immunoSEQ multiplex PCR; TCRdb lists only in-frame clones, some missing. Of tens of thousands of clones in the sample, roughly 83% were seen once. Sequences were derived from CD4+ or CD8+ T cells sorted from blood, sampled in a trial of the OX40 agonist ivuxolimab. The source of these receptors is an adult with an advanced solid tumor such as melanoma, head and neck, liver or kidney cancer.

This clone was found once. The J gene is TRBJ2-5, the V gene TRBV18; 10 nucleotides line up with TRBD1. Germline CDR1 reads KGHSH; CDR2 reads LQKENI. The CDR3 consists of 16 residues. Losses at the gene ends were 2 bases for V and 5 bases for J; bases not matched to a gene: 8. This CDR3 reads CASSPFEGQGRETQYF. The DNA of the CDR3 is TGTGCCAGCTCACCATTCGAGGGACAGGGGCGCGAGACCCAGTACTTC.

The chain carries TRBV9 and TRBJ2-5, with TRBD2 matching 10 bases. Germline V lookup: CDR1 SGDLS, CDR2 YYNGEE. The CDR3 runs to 16 residues. Germline trimming cut 4 bases from V and 5 bases from J; bases unmatched to any gene: 11. CDR3: CASSRTSGVSRETQYF. In DNA, the CDR3 is TGTGCCAGCAGCAGAACTAGCGGGGTGTCTCGGGAGACCCAGTACTTC.

This clone was seen a few times. V is TRBV13 and J is TRBJ2-1; 12 positions match TRBD2. V lost 5 bases, J lost 7 bases, and 12 bases stayed unmatched. CDR3 size: 17 residues. Per germline, CDR1 PRHDT and CDR2 FYEKMQ (reference sequence). CDR3 DNA: TGTGCCAGCAGCCCCCCCCTTCTAGCGGGGGGGCGGAATGAGCAGTTCTTC. It codes for CASSPPLLAGGRNEQFF. The full variable domain, in which reference TRBV13 and TRBJ2-1 provide the parts outside the CDR3, is AAGVIQSPRHLIKEKRETATLKCYPIPRHDTVYWYQQGPGQDPQFLISFYEKMQSDKGSIPDRFSAQQFSDYHSELNMSSLELGDSALYFCASSPPLLAGGRNEQFFGPGTRLTVL.

This chain links TRBV9 with TRBJ2-2, with D unresolved. Trimming stripped 0 bases from V and 5 bases from J, with 5 bases between. This CDR3 has 13 residues. Germline CDR1 is SGDLS and CDR2 is YYNGEE. The CDR3 is CASSVDFTGELFF. The CDR3 DNA sequence: TGTGCCAGCAGCGTAGATTTTACCGGGGAGCTGTTTTTT.

This chain joins TRBV18 and TRBJ1-6, with a possible D match to TRBD1 (6 bases). The CDR3 contains 14 residues. Germline V gives CDR1 KGHSH, CDR2 LQKENI. V was trimmed by 4 bases and J by 6 bases, leaving 10 bases between them. Written as DNA, the CDR3 is TGTGCCAGCTCACTGCGGGACACTAATTCACCCCTCCACTTT. This codes for CASSLRDTNSPLHF.

CDR3 bases: TGCGCCAGCAGCCTAACACCTGACGGCCACTCTGGGGCCAACGTCCTGACTTTC. Protein sequence: CASSLTPDGHSGANVLTF. The rearrangement links TRBV5-1 to TRBJ2-6; D is undetermined. Germline V gives CDR1 SGHRS, CDR2 YFSETQ. V was clipped by 4 bases and J by 0 bases, with 17 bases between them. The CDR3 loop spans 18 amino acids. Full variable domain (missing parts from reference TRBV5-1 and TRBJ2-6): KAGVTQTPRYLIKTRGQQVTLSCSPISGHRSVSWYQQTPGQGLQFLFEYFSETQRNKGNFPGRFSGRQFSNSRSEMNVSTLELGDSALYLCASSLTPDGHSGANVLTFGAGSRLTVL.

This chain uses TRBV2 with TRBJ2-4; 7 nucleotides agree with TRBD2. Trimming took 4 bases from V and 7 from J; bases not matched to a gene: 13. Germline-derived CDR1 and CDR2 are SNHLY and FYNNEI. This CDR3 is 16 amino acids long. CDR3 amino acids: CASSVGGLGSPNIQYF. In DNA form, the CDR3 reads TGTGCCAGCAGTGTCGGGGGGTTGGGATCGCCTAACATTCAGTACTTC.

The gene calls are TRBV12-1 and TRBJ2-2; the table gives TRBD1 as D, unverified against the DNA. TRBV12-1 is assigned pseudogene status. The CDR3 covers 15 residues. The CDR3 coding sequence is TGTGCCAGCAGCTTTGATGACAGTTACACCGGGGAGCTGTTTTTT. This encodes CASSFDDSYTGELFF.

The chain employs TRBV15 and TRBJ2-7; D gene unclear. V was cut by 0 bases and J by 6 bases, with 9 bases left in between. The CDR3 runs to 13 residues. Per the germline V gene, CDR1 is LNHNV and CDR2 is YYDKDF (reference sequence). CDR3 sequence reads: CATSRDEASEQYF. The CDR3 DNA follows: TGTGCCACCAGCAGAGATGAGGCTAGCGAGCAGTACTTC.

V and J are TRBV29-1 and TRBJ1-1; weak D call: TRBD1 (5 bases). Germline V gene sequence: CDR1 SQVTM, CDR2 ANQGSEA. Trimming shortened V by 3 bases and J by 3 bases, and 11 bases separated the two germline ends. The CDR3 consists of 13 residues. CDR3 coding DNA: TGCAGCGTTGACCGGGGGGATTACACTGAAGCTTTCTTT. It is translated as CSVDRGDYTEAFF.

In this sample, this clone turned up a few times. This sequence joins TRBV7-8 and TRBJ1-5, with no clear D. This CDR3 spans 17 amino acids. Germline V lookup: CDR1 SGHVS, CDR2 FQNEAQ. Trimming took off 1 base at V and 0 bases at J, with 13 bases between the two ends. CDR3 in DNA: TGTGCCAGCAGCTTAGTTCGAGGGCCGAATAGCAATCAGCCCCAGCATTTT. Translated, it gives CASSLVRGPNSNQPQHF.

V usage is TRBV7-2 and J usage is TRBJ2-7; 9 nucleotides line up with TRBD2. Germline assignment: CDR1 SGHTA and CDR2 FQGNSA. The CDR3 is 19 amino acids. Trimming took 1 base from V and 3 from J; bases not matched to a gene: 16. The CDR3 sequence: CASSLGVLTSGRGGYEQYF. For the CDR3, the DNA is TGTGCCAGCAGCTTAGGCGTGCTGACTAGCGGCCGAGGGGGCTACGAGCAGTACTTC.

The chain employs TRBV9 and TRBJ1-6, with 7 bases that match TRBD1. V lost 3 bases, J lost 2 bases, and 5 bases stayed unmatched. CDR3 length: 16 amino acids. Germline values: CDR1 SGDLS, CDR2 YYNGEE. The CDR3 loop reads CASSGGQRAYNSPLHF. As DNA, the CDR3 is TGTGCCAGCAGCGGGGGACAGAGGGCCTATAATTCACCCCTCCACTTT.

J is TRBJ1-5 and V is TRBV6-1, with a tentative D call TRBD1 (5 bases). The ends were cut back, 8 bases at V and 9 bases at J, with 17 bases in the middle. This CDR3 spans 13 amino acids. The germline gives CDR1 MNHNS, CDR2 SASEGT. CDR3 sequence: CASGYQGDRPQHF. In DNA form, the CDR3 reads TGTGCCAGCGGATATCAAGGGGATCGGCCCCAGCATTTT.

This chain joins TRBV5-1 and TRBJ2-3; unclear D gene. This CDR3 comprises 14 residues. V lost 5 bases, J lost 4 bases, and 14 bases lay in between. The germline V gene has CDR1 SGHRS and CDR2 YFSETQ. The CDR3 DNA is TGCGCCAGCAGTTTAGATATTAACTCAGATACGCAGTATTTT. This codes for CASSLDINSDTQYF.

V is TRBV7-3 and J is TRBJ2-5; 8 nucleotides align to TRBD1. Germline CDR1 is SGHTA and CDR2 is FQGTGA. The CDR3 sequence is 14 residues long. The V and J ends lost 5 bases and 4 bases, in that order; junction bases with no gene match: 6. CDR3 coding DNA: TGTGCCAGCAGCCGCGGACAGGGTGGAGAGACCCAGTACTTC. Protein sequence: CASSRGQGGETQYF.

V usage is TRBV29-1 and J usage is TRBJ2-5; 10 bases align to TRBD1. Germline CDR1 reads SQVTM; CDR2 reads ANQGSEA. This CDR3 is built from 13 residues. V gave up 8 bases and J gave up 5 bases; unmatched junction bases: 8. This chain's CDR3 is CSLRDRGWETQYF. The CDR3 bases are TGCAGCTTAAGGGACAGGGGCTGGGAGACCCAGTACTTC.

This rearrangement joins TRBV30 to TRBJ2-1; 9 bases are shared with TRBD2. The germline gives CDR1 GTSNPN, CDR2 SVGIG (reference sequence). The ends lost 5 bases at V and 6 bases at J; junction bases unmatched: 8. This CDR3 has 14 amino acids. The DNA of the CDR3 is TGTGCCTGGGCGCGGGGGGGCGGTGGCAATGAGCAGTTCTTC. Translation gives CAWARGGGGNEQFF.

The chain carries TRBV11-2 and TRBJ2-1, with 7 nucleotides matching TRBD2. V lost 5 bases to trimming and J lost 13 bases; unmatched junction nucleotides: 14. This CDR3 spans 14 amino acids. Germline V gene data show CDR1 as SGHAT and CDR2 as FQNNGV. CDR3 protein: CASSREGTTMTQFF. DNA of the CDR3: TGTGCCAGCAGCCGAGAAGGGACTACAATGACCCAGTTCTTC. Combining the CDR3 with reference TRBV11-2 and TRBJ2-1 gives the whole variable domain EAGVAQSPRYKIIEKRQSVAFWCNPISGHATLYWYQQILGQGPKLLIQFQNNGVVDDSQLPKDRFSAERLKGVDSTLKIQPAKLEDSAVYLCASSREGTTMTQFFGPGTRLTVL.

The chain links TRBV19 to TRBJ1-1, with a weak D call TRBD1 (6 bases). The length of the CDR3 is 14 residues. CDR1 is LNHDA and CDR2 is SQIVND in the germline V gene (reference sequence). V lost 2 bases to trimming and J lost 0 bases, with 7 bases between them. The CDR3 bases are TGTGCCAGTAGTATAAACAGGGTGAACACTGAAGCTTTCTTT. Amino acids: CASSINRVNTEAFF.